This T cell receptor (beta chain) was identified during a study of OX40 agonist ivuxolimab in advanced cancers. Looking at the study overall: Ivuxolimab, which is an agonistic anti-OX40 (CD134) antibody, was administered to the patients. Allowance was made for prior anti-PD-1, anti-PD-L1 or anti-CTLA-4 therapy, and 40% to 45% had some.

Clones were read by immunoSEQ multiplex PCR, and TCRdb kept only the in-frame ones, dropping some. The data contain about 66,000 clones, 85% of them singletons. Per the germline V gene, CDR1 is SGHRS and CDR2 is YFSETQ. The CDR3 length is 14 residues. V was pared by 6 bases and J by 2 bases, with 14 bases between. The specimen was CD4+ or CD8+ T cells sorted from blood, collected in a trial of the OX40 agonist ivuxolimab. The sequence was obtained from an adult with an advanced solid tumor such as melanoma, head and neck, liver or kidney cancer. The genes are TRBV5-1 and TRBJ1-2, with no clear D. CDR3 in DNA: TGCGCCAGCAAGCAATTGGGAGGGAACTATGGCTACACCTTC. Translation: CASKQLGGNYGYTF.